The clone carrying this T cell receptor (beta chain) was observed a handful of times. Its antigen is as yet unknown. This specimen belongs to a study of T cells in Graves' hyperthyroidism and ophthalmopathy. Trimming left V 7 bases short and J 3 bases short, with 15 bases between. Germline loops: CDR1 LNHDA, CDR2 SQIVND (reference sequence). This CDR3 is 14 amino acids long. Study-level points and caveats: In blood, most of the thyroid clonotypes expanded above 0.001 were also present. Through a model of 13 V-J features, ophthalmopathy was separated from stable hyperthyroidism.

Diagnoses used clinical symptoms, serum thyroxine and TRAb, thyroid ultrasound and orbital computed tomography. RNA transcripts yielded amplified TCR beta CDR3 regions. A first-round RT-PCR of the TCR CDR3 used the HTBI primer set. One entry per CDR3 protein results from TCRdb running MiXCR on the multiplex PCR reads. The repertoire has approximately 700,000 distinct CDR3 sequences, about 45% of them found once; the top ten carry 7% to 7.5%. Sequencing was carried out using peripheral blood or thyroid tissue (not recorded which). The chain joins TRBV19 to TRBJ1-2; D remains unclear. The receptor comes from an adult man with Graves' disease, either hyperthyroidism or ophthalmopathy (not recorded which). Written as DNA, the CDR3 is TGTGCCAGTACTTACCCCGGAGGATACTATGGCTACACCTTC. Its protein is CASTYPGGYYGYTF. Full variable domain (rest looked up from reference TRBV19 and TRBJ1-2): DGGITQSPKYLFRKEGQNVTLSCEQNLNHDAMYWYRQDPGQGLRLIYYSQIVNDFQKGDIAEGYSVSREKKESFPLTVTSAQKNPTAFYLCASTYPGGYYGYTFGSGTRLTVV.